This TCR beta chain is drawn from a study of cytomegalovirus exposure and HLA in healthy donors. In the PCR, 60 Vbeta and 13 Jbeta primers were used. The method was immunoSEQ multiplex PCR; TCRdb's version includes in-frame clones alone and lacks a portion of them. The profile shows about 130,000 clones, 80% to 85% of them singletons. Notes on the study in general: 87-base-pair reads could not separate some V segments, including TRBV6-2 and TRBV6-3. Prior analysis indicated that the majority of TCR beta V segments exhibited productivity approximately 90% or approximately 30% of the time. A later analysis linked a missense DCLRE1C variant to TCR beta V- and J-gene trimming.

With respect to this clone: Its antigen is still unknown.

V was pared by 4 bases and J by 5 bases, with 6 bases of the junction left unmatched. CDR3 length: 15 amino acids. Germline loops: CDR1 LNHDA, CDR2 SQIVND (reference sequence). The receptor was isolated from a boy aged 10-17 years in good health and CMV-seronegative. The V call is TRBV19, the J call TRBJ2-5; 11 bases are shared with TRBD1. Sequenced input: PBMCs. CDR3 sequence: CASSTDRGQVETQYF. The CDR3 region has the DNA TGTGCCAGTAGTACGGACAGGGGGCAGGTGGAGACCCAGTACTTC.